Presented here are 23 T cell receptor beta chains from one specimen sequenced in a study of T cells in Graves' hyperthyroidism and ophthalmopathy. Researchers amplified the TCR beta CDR3 regions from RNA transcripts. HTBI primers were the set used in a first-round RT-PCR of the TCR CDR3. MiXCR, run by TCRdb on the multiplex PCR reads, gives a single entry per CDR3 protein. The sample lists about 690,000 distinct CDR3 sequences; 17% were seen once. Sequenced material: blood. The receptors shown here come from a man aged 45-65 years with Graves' hyperthyroidism.

The rearrangement joins TRBV24-1 to TRBJ1-5; D is possibly TRBD1 (6 bases). Per germline, CDR1 KGHDR and CDR2 SFDVKD. V was trimmed by 4 bases and J by 0 bases, leaving 9 bases between them. The CDR3 length is 15 residues. In DNA, the CDR3 is TGTGCCACCAGTGACGACAGGTATAGCAATCAGCCCCAGCATTTT. Its protein product is CATSDDRYSNQPQHF.

A few counts support this clonotype. V usage is TRBV28 and J usage is TRBJ2-5, with D tentatively TRBD2 (5 bases). The V gene lost 2 bases and the J gene lost 1 base, with 8 bases spanning the gap. This CDR3 has 14 amino acids. Germline-derived CDR1 and CDR2 are MDHEN and SYDVKM. CDR3 bases: TGTGCCAGCAGTTTACGGGGAGCCCAAGAGACCCAGTACTTC. Translating gives CASSLRGAQETQYF.

This clonotype was observed at least ten times. The rearrangement links TRBV2 to TRBJ2-1; 11 bases match TRBD2. The V and J ends lost 5 bases and 3 bases, in that order; junction bases with no gene match: 12. Germline assignment: CDR1 SNHLY and CDR2 FYNNEI. The CDR3 sequence is 18 residues long. The CDR3 coding sequence is TGTGCCAGCAGTCCGCGCTATCCGACTAGCGGGAACTACAATGAGCAGTTCTTC. Translated, it gives CASSPRYPTSGNYNEQFF.

CDR3 in amino acids: CASRDGQGSSEQYF. The CDR3, as DNA: TGTGCCAGCAGAGATGGACAGGGTTCTTCTGAGCAGTACTTC. The chain is built from TRBV6-1 and TRBJ2-7; 8 bases fit TRBD1. The trim removed 6 bases at V and 7 bases at J, leaving 11 bases unmatched. From germline, CDR1 is MNHNS and CDR2 SASEGT. The CDR3 is 14 amino acids.

This clonotype was detected ten times or more. The chain employs TRBV28 and TRBJ2-1, with D perhaps TRBD1 (5 bases). Germline V gene sequence: CDR1 MDHEN, CDR2 SYDVKM. The CDR3 contains 13 residues. Trimming stripped 2 bases from V and 14 bases from J, with 16 bases between. The CDR3 DNA reads TGTGCCAGCAGTTTACTAGGGGCCCCCGAAGAGTTCTTC. Translated, it gives CASSLLGAPEEFF.

The chain links TRBV9 to TRBJ1-3; no reliable D call. The CDR3 consists of 16 residues. Per the germline V gene, CDR1 is SGDLS and CDR2 is YYNGEE. V gave up 2 bases and J gave up 0 bases, with 12 bases separating them. DNA for the CDR3: TGTGCCAGCAGCGTTGGCTTCCTCCGCTCTGGAAACACCATATATTTT. It codes for CASSVGFLRSGNTIYF.

This clonotype occurred a few times. The rearrangement uses TRBV24-1 and TRBJ2-1, with 7 bases identical to TRBD2. The CDR3 sequence is 17 residues long. CDR1 is KGHDR and CDR2 is SFDVKD in the germline V gene. V lost 1 base and J lost 2; bases outside the gene matches: 7. CDR3 region: CATSDFGASGTYNEQFF. CDR3 nucleotides: TGTGCCACCAGTGATTTTGGGGCTAGCGGAACCTACAATGAGCAGTTCTTC.

This clonotype was observed a handful of times. This CDR3 is CATTRGTGPYEQYF. For the CDR3, the DNA is TGTGCCACGACTAGGGGGACAGGGCCCTACGAGCAGTACTTC. This chain joins TRBV6-1 and TRBJ2-7; 9 nucleotides line up with TRBD1. With V trimmed by 10 bases and J by 2 bases, 9 bases remained unmatched. Per the germline V gene, CDR1 is MNHNS and CDR2 is SASEGT. This CDR3 spans 14 amino acids.

This clonotype was counted at least ten times. V usage is TRBV6-1 and J usage is TRBJ2-2; 13 bases align to TRBD2. The trim removed 5 bases at V and 5 bases at J, leaving 8 bases unmatched. CDR1 is MNHNS and CDR2 is SASEGT in the germline V gene. The CDR3 sequence is 17 residues long. CDR3 amino acids: CASSPGLAGVLTGELFF. In DNA form, the CDR3 reads TGTGCCAGCAGTCCTGGACTAGCGGGAGTTTTGACCGGGGAGCTGTTTTTT.

Only a few counts were recorded for this clonotype. The genes are TRBV20-1 and TRBJ1-1, with 8 positions matching TRBD1. The CDR3 loop spans 13 amino acids. Germline V gives CDR1 DFQATT, CDR2 SNEGSKA (reference sequence). V trimming: 5 bases; J trimming: 5 bases; junction bases outside the gene matches: 7. In nucleotides, the CDR3 is TGCAGTGCTCAACAGGGGGGGACGACTGAAGCTTTCTTT. This encodes CSAQQGGTTEAFF.

This clonotype was recorded many times. The gene calls are TRBV20-1 and TRBJ2-7; TRBD2 might be the D (6 bases). Trimming left V 2 bases short and J 6 bases short, with 17 bases between. The CDR3 is 14 amino acids. Germline loops: CDR1 DFQATT, CDR2 SNEGSKA (reference sequence). The CDR3 here is CSARRDSTSGEQYF. The DNA for the CDR3 is TGCAGTGCTAGAAGGGACTCCACGTCCGGCGAGCAGTACTTC.

This clonotype appeared many times. The chain recombines TRBV2 with TRBJ2-5; 8 bases agree with TRBD2. The ends lost 7 bases at V and 5 bases at J; junction bases unmatched: 12. Germline CDR1 SNHLY, CDR2 FYNNEI. The CDR3 consists of 15 residues. The CDR3 here is CASTPGLAPVETQYF. CDR3 bases: TGTGCCAGCACTCCCGGACTAGCTCCCGTGGAGACCCAGTACTTC.

The CDR3 coding sequence is TGCGCCAGCAGTATACCGGGACAGGGGCCGGGGGCCACTAGCGGCAAGAGCTCCTACAATGAGCAGTTCTTC. Its translation is CASSIPGQGPGATSGKSSYNEQFF. V gene TRBV5-1 combines with J gene TRBJ2-1, with TRBD1 matching over 10 bases. Per the germline V gene, CDR1 is SGHRS and CDR2 is YFSETQ. The CDR3 contains 24 residues. V lost 5 bases to trimming and J lost 0 bases; unmatched junction nucleotides: 29.

This clonotype was observed many times. The gene calls are TRBV11-1 and TRBJ2-7; 7 nucleotides line up with TRBD1. With V trimmed by 5 bases and J by 0 bases, 7 bases remained unmatched. CDR1 is SGHAT, CDR2 FQDESV, per germline (reference sequence). The CDR3 length is 15 residues. The DNA for the CDR3 is TGTGCCAGCAGCCCTCGACAGGGCCCCTCCTACGAGCAGTACTTC. Translated: CASSPRQGPSYEQYF.

In this sample, this clonotype turned up many times. The V call is TRBV28, the J call TRBJ2-7; D unclear. V lost 2 bases, J lost 2 bases, and 4 bases lay in between. The CDR3 contains 12 residues. Germline CDR1 MDHEN, CDR2 SYDVKM. The chain's CDR3 is CASSLLTYEQYF. CDR3 sequence (DNA): TGTGCCAGCAGTTTACTGACCTACGAGCAGTACTTC. The entire variable domain, with the rest obtained from reference TRBV28 and TRBJ2-7, is as follows: DVKVTQSSRYLVKRTGEKVFLECVQDMDHENMFWYRQDPGLGLRLIYFSYDVKMKEKGDIPEGYSVSREKKERFSLILESASTNQTSMYLCASSLLTYEQYFGPGTRLTVT.

The chain combines TRBV30 with TRBJ2-1; D is undetermined. Germline values: CDR1 GTSNPN, CDR2 SVGIG (reference sequence). CDR3 length equals 10 residues. V dropped 5 bases and J dropped 5 bases, with 4 bases sitting between them. In DNA form, the CDR3 reads TGTGCCTGGTCCGACAATGAGCAGTTCTTC. Protein: CAWSDNEQFF.

V is TRBV11-2 and J is TRBJ2-5; possibly TRBD2 for D (6 bases). Germline lookup yields CDR1 SGHAT and CDR2 FQNNGV. The CDR3 sequence is 17 residues long. Trimming took off 3 bases at V and 2 bases at J, with 19 bases between the two ends. CDR3 sequence reads: CASSFAGNAGTQETQYF. DNA for the CDR3: TGTGCCAGCAGCTTCGCGGGGAATGCCGGAACGCAAGAGACCCAGTACTTC. The full variable domain, in which reference TRBV11-2 and TRBJ2-5 provide the parts outside the CDR3, is EAGVAQSPRYKIIEKRQSVAFWCNPISGHATLYWYQQILGQGPKLLIQFQNNGVVDDSQLPKDRFSAERLKGVDSTLKIQPAKLEDSAVYLCASSFAGNAGTQETQYFGPGTRLLVL.

This clonotype occurred many times. The chain combines TRBV28 with TRBJ1-2; D call uncertain. The CDR3 totals 15 residues. The germline gives CDR1 MDHEN, CDR2 SYDVKM. Trimming removed 5 bases at V and 4 bases at J, with 17 bases between. Here the CDR3 DNA reads TGTGCCAGCAGTCCCCAATTGTACACGACCTATGGCTACACCTTC. Translated, it gives CASSPQLYTTYGYTF.

This clonotype was counted a few times. J is TRBJ1-5 and V is TRBV27, with 8 bases identical to TRBD1. The CDR3 spans 15 residues. The ends lost 5 bases at V and 3 bases at J; junction bases unmatched: 6. Germline CDR1 is MNHEY and CDR2 is SMNVEV (reference sequence). Here the CDR3 reads CASSPWTGNNQPQHF. The CDR3 DNA sequence: TGTGCCAGCAGTCCCTGGACAGGGAACAATCAGCCCCAGCATTTT.

This clonotype was observed a few times. The V call is TRBV30, the J call TRBJ2-3; TRBD2 might be the D (5 bases). The length of the CDR3 is 15 residues. The V end was cut by 1 base, the J end by 3 bases, with 14 bases between. Per the germline V gene, CDR1 is GTSNPN and CDR2 is SVGIG (reference sequence). The CDR3 here is CAWSGRNPETDTQYF. CDR3 nucleotide sequence: TGTGCCTGGAGTGGGAGGAACCCAGAGACAGATACGCAGTATTTT.

This clonotype was seen more than once but under ten times. The chain employs TRBV9 and TRBJ2-1; 9 positions match TRBD1. The CDR3 totals 17 residues. Trimming at V came to 3 bases and at J to 10 bases, leaving 17 bases not matched to a gene. The germline V gene has CDR1 SGDLS and CDR2 YYNGEE. This CDR3 is CASSEKAGTGKLLEQFF. The DNA of the CDR3 is TGTGCCAGCAGCGAGAAGGCCGGGACAGGGAAACTTTTAGAGCAGTTCTTC. Combining the CDR3 with reference TRBV9 and TRBJ2-1 gives the whole variable domain DSGVTQTPKHLITATGQRVTLRCSPRSGDLSVYWYQQSLDQGLQFLIQYYNGEERAKGNILERFSAQQFPDLHSELNLSSLELGDSALYFCASSEKAGTGKLLEQFFGPGTRLTVL.

This clonotype was found once. Given a much more abundant clone one base away, this may be a read error. Because it lacks the conserved phenylalanine or tryptophan at the end, this CDR3 is likely a read error. The rearrangement links TRBV6-9 to TRBJ1-6; 10 bases are a match to TRBD1. CDR3 length: 15 residues. After removal of 3 bases from V and 6 bases from J, the junction contained 2 bases not matched to a gene. Germline V CDR1 and CDR2: MNHGY, SVAAGI. The CDR3, as DNA: TGTGCCAGCAGTTACCGGGACAGGGGTAATTCACCCCTCCACATT. Residues: CASSYRDRGNSPLHI.

In its sample, this clonotype was seen many times. This chain uses TRBV7-9 with TRBJ2-1; the D gene is possibly TRBD2 (6 bases). The CDR3 totals 14 residues. V was shortened by 5 bases and J by 8 bases, with 16 bases between the two germline ends. CDR1 SEHNR and CDR2 FQNEAQ come from the germline V gene (reference sequence). CDR3 in DNA: TGTGCCAGCAGCCCCGACGGGGGAGCGGATGAGCAGTTCTTC. This translates into CASSPDGGADEQFF.